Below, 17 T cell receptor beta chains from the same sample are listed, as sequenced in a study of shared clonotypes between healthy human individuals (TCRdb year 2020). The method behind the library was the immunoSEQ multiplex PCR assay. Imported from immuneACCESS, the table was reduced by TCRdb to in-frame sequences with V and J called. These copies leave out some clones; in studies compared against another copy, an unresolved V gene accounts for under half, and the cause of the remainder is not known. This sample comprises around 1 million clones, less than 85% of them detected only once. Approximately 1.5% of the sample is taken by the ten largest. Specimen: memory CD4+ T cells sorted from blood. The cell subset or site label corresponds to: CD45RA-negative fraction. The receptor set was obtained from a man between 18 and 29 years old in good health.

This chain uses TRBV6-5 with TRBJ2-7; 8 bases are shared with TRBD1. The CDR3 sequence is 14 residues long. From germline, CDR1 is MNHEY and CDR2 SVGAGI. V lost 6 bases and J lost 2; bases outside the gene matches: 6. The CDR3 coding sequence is TGTGCCAGCAGCTCACCGGGACAGGCCTACGAGCAGTACTTC. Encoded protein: CASSSPGQAYEQYF.

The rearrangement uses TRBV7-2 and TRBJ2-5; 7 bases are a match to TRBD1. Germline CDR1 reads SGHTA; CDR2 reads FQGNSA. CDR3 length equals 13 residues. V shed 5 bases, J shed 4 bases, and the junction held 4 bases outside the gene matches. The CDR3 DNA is TGTGCCAGCAGCCCGGACAGGCGAGAGACCCAGTACTTC. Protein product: CASSPDRRETQYF.

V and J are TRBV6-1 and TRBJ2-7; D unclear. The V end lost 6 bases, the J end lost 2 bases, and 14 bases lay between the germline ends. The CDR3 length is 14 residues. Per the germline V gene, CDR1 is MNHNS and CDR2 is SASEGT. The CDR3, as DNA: TGTGCCAGCAGAAAAGCAACGGCGGCCTACGAGCAGTACTTC. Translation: CASRKATAAYEQYF.

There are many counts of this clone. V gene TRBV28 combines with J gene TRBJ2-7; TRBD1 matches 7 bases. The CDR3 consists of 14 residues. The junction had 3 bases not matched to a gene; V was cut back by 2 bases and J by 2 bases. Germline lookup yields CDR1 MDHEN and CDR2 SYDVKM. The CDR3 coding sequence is TGTGCCAGCAGTTTAAGGGGGCTGACCTACGAGCAGTACTTC. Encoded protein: CASSLRGLTYEQYF.

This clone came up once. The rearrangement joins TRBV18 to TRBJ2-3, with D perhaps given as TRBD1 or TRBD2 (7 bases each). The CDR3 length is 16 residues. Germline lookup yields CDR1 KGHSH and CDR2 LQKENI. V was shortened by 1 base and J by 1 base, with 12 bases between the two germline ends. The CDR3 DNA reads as TGTGCCAGCTCACCACGACAGGGAGGGCGCACAGATACGCAGTATTTT. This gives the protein CASSPRQGGRTDTQYF.

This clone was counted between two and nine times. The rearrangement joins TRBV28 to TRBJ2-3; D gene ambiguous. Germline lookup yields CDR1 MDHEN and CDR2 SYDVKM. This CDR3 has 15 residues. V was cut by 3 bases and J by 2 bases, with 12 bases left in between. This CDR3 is CASSFAPELTDTQYF. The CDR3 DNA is TGTGCCAGCAGTTTCGCCCCGGAGCTCACAGATACGCAGTATTTT.

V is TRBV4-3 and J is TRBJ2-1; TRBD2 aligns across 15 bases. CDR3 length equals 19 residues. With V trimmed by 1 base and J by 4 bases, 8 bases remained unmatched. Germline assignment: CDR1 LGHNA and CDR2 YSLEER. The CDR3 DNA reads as TGCGCCAGCAGCCAAGGGGACAGGGGACTAGCGGGAGGTTACAATGAGCAGTTCTTC. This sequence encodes CASSQGDRGLAGGYNEQFF.

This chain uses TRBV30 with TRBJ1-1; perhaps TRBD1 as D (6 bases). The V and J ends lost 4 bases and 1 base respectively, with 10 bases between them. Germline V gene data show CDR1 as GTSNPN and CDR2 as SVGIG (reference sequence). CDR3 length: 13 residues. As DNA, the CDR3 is TGTGCCTGGACCCGAGGGGGGAACACTGAAGCTTTCTTT. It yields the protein CAWTRGGNTEAFF.

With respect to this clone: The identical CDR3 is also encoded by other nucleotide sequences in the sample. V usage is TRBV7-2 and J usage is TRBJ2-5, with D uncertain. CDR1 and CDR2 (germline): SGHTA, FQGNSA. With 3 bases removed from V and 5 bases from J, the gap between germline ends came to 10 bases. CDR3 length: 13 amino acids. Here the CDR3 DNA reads TGTGCCAGCAGCTTTGGACCCGGGGAGACCCAGTACTTC. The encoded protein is CASSFGPGETQYF.

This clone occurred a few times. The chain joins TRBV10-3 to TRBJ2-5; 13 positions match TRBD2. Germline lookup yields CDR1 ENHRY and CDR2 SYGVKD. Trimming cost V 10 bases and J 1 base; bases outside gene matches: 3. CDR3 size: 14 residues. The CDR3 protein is CATGLAGAQETQYF. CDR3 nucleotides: TGTGCCACTGGACTAGCGGGGGCCCAAGAGACCCAGTACTTC.

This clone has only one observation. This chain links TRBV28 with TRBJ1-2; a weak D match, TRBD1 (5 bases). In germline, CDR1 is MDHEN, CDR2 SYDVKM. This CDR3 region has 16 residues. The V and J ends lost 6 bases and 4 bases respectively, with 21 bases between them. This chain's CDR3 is CASSRDISSRGYGYTF. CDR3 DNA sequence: TGTGCCAGCAGCCGTGACATCTCCTCGAGGGGCTATGGCTACACCTTC.

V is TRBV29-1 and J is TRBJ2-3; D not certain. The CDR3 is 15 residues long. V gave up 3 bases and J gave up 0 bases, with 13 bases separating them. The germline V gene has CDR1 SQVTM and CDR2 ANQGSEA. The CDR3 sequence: CSVDPGPPSTDTQYF. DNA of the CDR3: TGCAGCGTTGACCCGGGCCCGCCCAGCACAGATACGCAGTATTTT.

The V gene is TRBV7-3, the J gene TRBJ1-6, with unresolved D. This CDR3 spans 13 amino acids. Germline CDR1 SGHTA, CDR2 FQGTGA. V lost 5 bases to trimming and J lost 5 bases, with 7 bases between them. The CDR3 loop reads CASSPNNNSPLHF. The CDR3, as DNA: TGTGCCAGCAGCCCTAACAATAATTCACCCCTCCACTTT.

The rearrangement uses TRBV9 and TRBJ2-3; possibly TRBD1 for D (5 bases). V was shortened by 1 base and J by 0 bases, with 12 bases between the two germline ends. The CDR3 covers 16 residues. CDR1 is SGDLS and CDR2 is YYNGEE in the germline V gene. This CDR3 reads CASSVQGTSSTDTQYF. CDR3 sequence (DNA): TGTGCCAGCAGCGTACAGGGAACGTCTAGCACAGATACGCAGTATTTT. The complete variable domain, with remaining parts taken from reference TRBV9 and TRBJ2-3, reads DSGVTQTPKHLITATGQRVTLRCSPRSGDLSVYWYQQSLDQGLQFLIQYYNGEERAKGNILERFSAQQFPDLHSELNLSSLELGDSALYFCASSVQGTSSTDTQYFGPGTRLTVL.

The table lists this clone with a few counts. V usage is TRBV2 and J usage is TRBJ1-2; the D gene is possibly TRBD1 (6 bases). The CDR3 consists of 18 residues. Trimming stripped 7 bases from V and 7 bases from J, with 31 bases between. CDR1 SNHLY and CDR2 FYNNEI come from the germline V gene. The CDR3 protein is CASKSPPGQYEDRGGYTF. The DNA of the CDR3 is TGTGCCAGCAAATCCCCCCCCGGACAGTACGAGGACCGAGGTGGCTACACCTTC.

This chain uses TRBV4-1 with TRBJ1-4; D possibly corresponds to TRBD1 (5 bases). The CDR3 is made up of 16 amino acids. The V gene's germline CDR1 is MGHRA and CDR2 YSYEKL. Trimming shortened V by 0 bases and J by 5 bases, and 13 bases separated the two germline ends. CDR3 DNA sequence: TGCGCCAGCAGCCAAGAGGGGACGGGGGGGAATGAAAAACTGTTTTTT. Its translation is CASSQEGTGGNEKLFF.

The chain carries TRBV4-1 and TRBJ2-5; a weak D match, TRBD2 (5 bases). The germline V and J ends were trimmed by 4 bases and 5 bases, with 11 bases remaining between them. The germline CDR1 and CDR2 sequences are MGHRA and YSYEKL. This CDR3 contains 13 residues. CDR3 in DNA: TGCGCCAGCAGCCTGGCGAGGGCGGAGACCCAGTACTTC. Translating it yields CASSLARAETQYF.